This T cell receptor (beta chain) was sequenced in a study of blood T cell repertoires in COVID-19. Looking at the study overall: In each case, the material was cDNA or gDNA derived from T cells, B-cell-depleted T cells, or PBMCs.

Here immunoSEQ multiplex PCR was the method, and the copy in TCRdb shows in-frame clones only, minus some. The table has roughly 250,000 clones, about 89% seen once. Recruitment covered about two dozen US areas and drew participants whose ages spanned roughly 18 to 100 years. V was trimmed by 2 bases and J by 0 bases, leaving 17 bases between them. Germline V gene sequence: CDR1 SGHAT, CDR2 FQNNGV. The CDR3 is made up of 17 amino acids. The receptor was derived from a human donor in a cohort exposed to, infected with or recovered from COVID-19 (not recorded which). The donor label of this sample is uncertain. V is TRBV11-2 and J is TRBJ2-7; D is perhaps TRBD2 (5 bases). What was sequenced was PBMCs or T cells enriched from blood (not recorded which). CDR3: CASSLQFRTGSSYEQYF. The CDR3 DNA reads TGTGCCAGCAGCTTACAATTCCGGACGGGGAGCTCCTACGAGCAGTACTTC.